What follows describes a single T cell receptor beta chain. Antigen unknown. Libraries were prepared by immunoSEQ multiplex PCR; TCRdb keeps only in-frame clonotypes and omits some of them. The sample holds 150,000 or so clones, 80% to 95% seen once. The CDR3 has 14 amino acids. Germline CDR1 SEHNR, CDR2 FQNEAQ (reference sequence). V was pared by 1 base and J by 2 bases, with 5 bases between. The source of the sample is a study of T cell responses to AZD1222 COVID-19 vaccine. Study results and limitations: Reports indicate that nearly half of spike-specific TCRs are directed at unmutated variant regions. The breadth and depth of Spike-specific TCRs increased once two AZD1222 doses had been given. Recipients of AZD1222 seropositive at baseline numbered only 5 to 7.

This specimen consisted of peripheral blood, obtained 28 days after the second AZD1222 dose. The chain combines TRBV7-9 with TRBJ1-4; D gene ambiguous. The TCR was taken from an adult who received the AZD1222 COVID-19 vaccine. Here the CDR3 DNA reads TGTGCCAGCAGCTTAGGCGGTACTAATGAAAAACTGTTTTTT. Its protein is CASSLGGTNEKLFF.